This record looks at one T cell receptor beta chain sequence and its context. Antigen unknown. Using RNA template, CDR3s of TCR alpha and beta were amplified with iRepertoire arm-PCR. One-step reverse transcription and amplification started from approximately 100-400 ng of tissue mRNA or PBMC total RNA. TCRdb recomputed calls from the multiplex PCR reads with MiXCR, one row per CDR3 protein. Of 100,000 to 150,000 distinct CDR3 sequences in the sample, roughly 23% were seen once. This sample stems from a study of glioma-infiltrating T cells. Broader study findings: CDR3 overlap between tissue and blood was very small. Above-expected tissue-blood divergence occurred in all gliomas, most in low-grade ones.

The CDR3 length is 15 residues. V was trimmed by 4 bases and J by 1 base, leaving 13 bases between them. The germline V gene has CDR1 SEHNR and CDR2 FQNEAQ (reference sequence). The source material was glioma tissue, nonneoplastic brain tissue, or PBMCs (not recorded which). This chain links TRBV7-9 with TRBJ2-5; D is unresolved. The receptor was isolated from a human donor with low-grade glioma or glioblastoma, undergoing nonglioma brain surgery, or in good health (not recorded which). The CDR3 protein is CASSYPSTFQETQYF. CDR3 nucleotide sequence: TGTGCCAGCAGCTACCCATCAACATTCCAAGAGACCCAGTACTTC.